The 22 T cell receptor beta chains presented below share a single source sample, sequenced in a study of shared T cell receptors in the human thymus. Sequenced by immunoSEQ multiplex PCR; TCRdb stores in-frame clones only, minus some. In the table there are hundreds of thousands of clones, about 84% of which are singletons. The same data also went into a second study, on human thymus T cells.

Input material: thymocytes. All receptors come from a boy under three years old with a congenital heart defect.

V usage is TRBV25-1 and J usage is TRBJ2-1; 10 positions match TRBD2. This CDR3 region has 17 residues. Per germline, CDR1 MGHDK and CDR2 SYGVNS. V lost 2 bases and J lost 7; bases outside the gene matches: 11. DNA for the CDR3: TGTGCCAGCAGTGAACTCTCTAGCGGGAGAGCGGAAAATGAGCAGTTCTTC. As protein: CASSELSSGRAENEQFF.

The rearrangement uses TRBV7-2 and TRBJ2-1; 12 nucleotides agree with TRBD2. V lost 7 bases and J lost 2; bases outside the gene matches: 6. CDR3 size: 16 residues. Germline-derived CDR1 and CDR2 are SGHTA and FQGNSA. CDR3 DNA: TGTGCCAGCATCCTAACTAGCGGGAGGACCTACAATGAGCAGTTCTTC. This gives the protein CASILTSGRTYNEQFF.

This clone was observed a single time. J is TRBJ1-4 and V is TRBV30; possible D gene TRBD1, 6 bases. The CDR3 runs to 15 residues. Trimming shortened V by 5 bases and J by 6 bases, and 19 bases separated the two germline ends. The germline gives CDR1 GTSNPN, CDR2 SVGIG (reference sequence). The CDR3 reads CAWGDTTGRDEKLFF. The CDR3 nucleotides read TGTGCCTGGGGTGATACCACAGGGAGGGATGAAAAACTGTTTTTT.

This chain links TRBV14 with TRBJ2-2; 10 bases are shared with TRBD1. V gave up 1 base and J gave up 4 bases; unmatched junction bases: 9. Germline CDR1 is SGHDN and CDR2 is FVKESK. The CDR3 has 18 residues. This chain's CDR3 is CASSQVNGQGELTGELFF. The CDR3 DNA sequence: TGTGCCAGCAGCCAAGTAAACGGACAGGGGGAACTCACCGGGGAGCTGTTTTTT.

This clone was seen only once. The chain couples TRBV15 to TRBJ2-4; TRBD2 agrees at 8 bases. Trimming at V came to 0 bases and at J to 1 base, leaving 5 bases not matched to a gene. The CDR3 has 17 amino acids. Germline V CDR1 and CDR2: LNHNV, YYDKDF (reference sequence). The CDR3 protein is CATSRDPAGEAKNIQYF. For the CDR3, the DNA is TGTGCCACCAGCAGAGATCCAGCGGGAGAGGCCAAAAACATTCAGTACTTC.

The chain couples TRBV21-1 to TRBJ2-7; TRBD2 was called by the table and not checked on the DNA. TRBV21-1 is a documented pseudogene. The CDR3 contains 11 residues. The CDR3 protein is CASSTKSKQYF. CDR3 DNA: TGTGCCAGCAGCACAAAGAGTAAGCAGTACTTC.

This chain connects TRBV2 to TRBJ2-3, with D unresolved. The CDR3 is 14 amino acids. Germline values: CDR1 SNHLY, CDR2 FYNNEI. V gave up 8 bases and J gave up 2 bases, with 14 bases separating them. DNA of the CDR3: TGTGCCAGCTTAGAATGGGCCTTCACAGATACGCAGTATTTT. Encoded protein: CASLEWAFTDTQYF.

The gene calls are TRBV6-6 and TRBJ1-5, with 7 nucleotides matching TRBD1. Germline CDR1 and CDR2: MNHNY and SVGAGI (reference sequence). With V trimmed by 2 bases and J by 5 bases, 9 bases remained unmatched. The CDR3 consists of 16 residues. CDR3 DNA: TGTGCCAGCAGTTACGGTACAGGGCAGGGGGATCAGCCCCAGCATTTT. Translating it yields CASSYGTGQGDQPQHF.

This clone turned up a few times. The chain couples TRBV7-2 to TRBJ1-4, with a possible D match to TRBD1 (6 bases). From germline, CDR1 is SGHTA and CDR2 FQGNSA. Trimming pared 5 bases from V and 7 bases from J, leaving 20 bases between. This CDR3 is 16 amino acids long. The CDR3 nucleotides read TGTGCCAGCAGCCAATCCCTGACAGGCTTGAGTGAAAAACTGTTTTTT. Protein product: CASSQSLTGLSEKLFF.

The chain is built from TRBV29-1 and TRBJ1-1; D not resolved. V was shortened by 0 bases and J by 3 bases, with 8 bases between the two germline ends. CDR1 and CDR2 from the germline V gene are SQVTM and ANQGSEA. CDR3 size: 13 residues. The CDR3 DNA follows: TGCAGCGTTGAAGATTGGAGGGACACTGAAGCTTTCTTT. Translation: CSVEDWRDTEAFF.

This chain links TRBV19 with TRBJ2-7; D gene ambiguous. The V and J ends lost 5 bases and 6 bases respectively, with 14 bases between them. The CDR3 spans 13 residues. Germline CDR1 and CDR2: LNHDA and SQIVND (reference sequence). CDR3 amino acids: CASSLRIRGEQYF. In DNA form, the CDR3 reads TGTGCCAGTAGTCTCCGGATCAGAGGCGAGCAGTACTTC.

CDR3 sequence: CASSSGTATQYF. The CDR3 nucleotides are TGTGCCAGCAGCTCCGGGACAGCGACTCAGTACTTC. This chain connects TRBV5-8 to TRBJ2-4; TRBD1 matches at 7 bases. The CDR3 has 12 residues. The J segment lost 12 bases and the V segment lost 3 bases, leaving 6 bases of the junction unmatched. The germline CDR1 and CDR2 sequences are SGHTS and YDEGEE.

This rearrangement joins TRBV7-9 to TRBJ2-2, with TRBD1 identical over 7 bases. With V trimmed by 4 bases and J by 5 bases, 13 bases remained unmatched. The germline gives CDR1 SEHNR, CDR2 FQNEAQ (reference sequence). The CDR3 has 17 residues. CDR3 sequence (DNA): TGTGCCAGCAGCTCGACAACAGGGGATGAGAGGACCGGGGAGCTGTTTTTT. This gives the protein CASSSTTGDERTGELFF.

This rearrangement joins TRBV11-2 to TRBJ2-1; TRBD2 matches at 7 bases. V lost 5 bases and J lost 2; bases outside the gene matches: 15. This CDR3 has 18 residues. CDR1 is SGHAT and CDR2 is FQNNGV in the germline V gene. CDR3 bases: TGTGCCAGCAGCGCGCATAGGGAGGGCCTAGCGACCTACAATGAGCAGTTCTTC. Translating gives CASSAHREGLATYNEQFF.

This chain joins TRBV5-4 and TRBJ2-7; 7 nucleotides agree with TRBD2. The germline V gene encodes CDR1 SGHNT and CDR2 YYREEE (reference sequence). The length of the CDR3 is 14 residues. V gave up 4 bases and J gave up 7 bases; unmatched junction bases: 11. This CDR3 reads CASSLGRPPGEQYF. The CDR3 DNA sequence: TGTGCCAGCAGCCTCGGGAGGCCGCCGGGGGAGCAGTACTTC.

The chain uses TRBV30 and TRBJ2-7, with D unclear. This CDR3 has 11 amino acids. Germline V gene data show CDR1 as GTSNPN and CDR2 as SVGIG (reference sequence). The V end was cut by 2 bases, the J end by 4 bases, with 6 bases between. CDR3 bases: TGTGCCTGGAGTCTTAATTACGAGCAGTACTTC. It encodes CAWSLNYEQYF.

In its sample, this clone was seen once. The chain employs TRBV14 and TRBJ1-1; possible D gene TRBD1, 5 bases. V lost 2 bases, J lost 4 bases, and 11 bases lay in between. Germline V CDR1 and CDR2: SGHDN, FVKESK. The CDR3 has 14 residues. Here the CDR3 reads CASSQIAGRTEAFF. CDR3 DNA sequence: TGTGCCAGCAGCCAAATAGCAGGGCGCACTGAAGCTTTCTTT.

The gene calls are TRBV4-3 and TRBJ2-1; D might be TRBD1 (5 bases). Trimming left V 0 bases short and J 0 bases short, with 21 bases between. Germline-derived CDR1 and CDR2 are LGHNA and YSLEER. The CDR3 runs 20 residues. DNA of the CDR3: TGCGCCAGCAGCCAAGAAAGGGGCTCCTTACACCCACCCTCCTACAATGAGCAGTTCTTC. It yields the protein CASSQERGSLHPPSYNEQFF.

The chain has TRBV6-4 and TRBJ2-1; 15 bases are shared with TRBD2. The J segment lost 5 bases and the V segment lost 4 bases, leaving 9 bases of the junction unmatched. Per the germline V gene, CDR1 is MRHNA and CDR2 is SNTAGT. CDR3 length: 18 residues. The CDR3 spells CASSAGTSGRRRDNEQFF. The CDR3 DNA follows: TGTGCCAGCAGTGCCGGGACTAGCGGGAGGAGAAGGGACAATGAGCAGTTCTTC.

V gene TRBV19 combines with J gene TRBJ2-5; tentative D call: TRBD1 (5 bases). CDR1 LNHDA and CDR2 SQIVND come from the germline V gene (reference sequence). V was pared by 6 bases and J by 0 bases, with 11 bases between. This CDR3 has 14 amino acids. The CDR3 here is CASRGREDQETQYF. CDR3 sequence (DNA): TGTGCCAGTAGGGGCAGGGAAGACCAAGAGACCCAGTACTTC.

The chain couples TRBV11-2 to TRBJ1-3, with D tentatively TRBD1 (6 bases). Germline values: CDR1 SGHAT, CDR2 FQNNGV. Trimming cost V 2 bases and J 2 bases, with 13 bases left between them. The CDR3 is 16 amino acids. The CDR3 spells CASSLCFWGPGNTIYF. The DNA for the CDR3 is TGTGCCAGCAGCTTATGTTTTTGGGGGCCTGGAAACACCATATATTTT.

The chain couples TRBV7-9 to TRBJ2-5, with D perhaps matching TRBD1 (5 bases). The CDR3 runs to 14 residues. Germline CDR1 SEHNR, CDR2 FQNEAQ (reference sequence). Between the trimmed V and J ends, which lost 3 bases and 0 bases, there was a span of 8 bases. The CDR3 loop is CASSFGRDQETQYF. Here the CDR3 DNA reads TGTGCCAGCAGCTTTGGCAGGGACCAAGAGACCCAGTACTTC.